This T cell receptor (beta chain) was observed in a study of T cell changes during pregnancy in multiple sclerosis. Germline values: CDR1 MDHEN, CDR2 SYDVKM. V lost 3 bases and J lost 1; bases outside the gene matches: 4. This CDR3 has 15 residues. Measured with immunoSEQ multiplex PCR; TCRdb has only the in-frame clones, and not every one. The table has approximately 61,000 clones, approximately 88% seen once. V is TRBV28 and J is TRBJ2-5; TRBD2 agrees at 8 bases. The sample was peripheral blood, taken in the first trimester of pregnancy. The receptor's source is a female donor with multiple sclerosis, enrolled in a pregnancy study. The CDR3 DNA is TGTGCCAGCAGTTTGACTAGCGCCCTCCAAGAGACCCAGTACTTC. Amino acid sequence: CASSLTSALQETQYF. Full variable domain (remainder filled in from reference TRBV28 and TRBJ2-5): DVKVTQSSRYLVKRTGEKVFLECVQDMDHENMFWYRQDPGLGLRLIYFSYDVKMKEKGDIPEGYSVSREKKERFSLILESASTNQTSMYLCASSLTSALQETQYFGPGTRLLVL.